One sample yielded the 20 T cell receptor beta chains listed below, sequenced in a study of T cells in tuberculosis. Clones were sequenced by immunoSEQ multiplex PCR, and TCRdb holds only the in-frame ones, with some missing. The data contain about 20,000 clones, 80% to 90% of them singletons. The sample was PBMCs. The receptors stem from a donor aged 10 to 29 with latent tuberculosis or without tuberculosis infection.

The rearrangement links TRBV9 to TRBJ1-2; 9 nucleotides line up with TRBD1. V was pared by 3 bases and J by 4 bases, with 4 bases of the junction left unmatched. The CDR3 runs to 14 residues. Germline V lookup: CDR1 SGDLS, CDR2 YYNGEE. In DNA form, the CDR3 reads TGTGCCAGCAGCGCTCGGACAGGGGCCTATGGCTACACCTTC. It specifies CASSARTGAYGYTF.

This chain joins TRBV7-2 and TRBJ1-5; maybe TRBD1 (5 bases). This CDR3 has 16 residues. Germline V gene lookup returns CDR1 SGHTA and CDR2 FQGNSA. Deletions cut 5 bases from V and 0 bases from J, with 14 bases between. The CDR3 sequence: CASSLRGGSSNQPQHF. CDR3 coding DNA: TGTGCCAGCAGCCTCCGGGGCGGGAGTAGCAATCAGCCCCAGCATTTT.

The J gene is TRBJ2-3, the V gene TRBV9; 8 bases agree with TRBD2. The germline gives CDR1 SGDLS, CDR2 YYNGEE. The CDR3 extends over 17 amino acids. The ends lost 3 bases at V and 1 base at J; junction bases unmatched: 10. In DNA, the CDR3 is TGTGCCAGCAGCGCCCAGAACGGGGGGGCCGGCACAGATACGCAGTATTTT. Protein sequence: CASSAQNGGAGTDTQYF.

The V gene is TRBV7-2, the J gene TRBJ2-3, with TRBD2 matching 12 bases. CDR1 and CDR2 (germline): SGHTA, FQGNSA. Trimming cost V 7 bases and J 5 bases; bases outside gene matches: 1. The CDR3 extends over 13 amino acids. CDR3 sequence: CASTLAGGDTQYF. CDR3 in DNA: TGTGCCAGCACACTAGCGGGGGGAGATACGCAGTATTTT.

The rearrangement uses TRBV25-1 and TRBJ2-1; D not certain. The V and J ends lost 4 bases and 6 bases respectively, with 4 bases between them. The CDR3 has 11 residues. CDR1 and CDR2 (germline): MGHDK, SYGVNS. CDR3 loop: CASSVVNEQFF. CDR3 sequence (DNA): TGTGCCAGCAGTGTCGTCAATGAGCAGTTCTTC.

This clone was picked up one time. The rearrangement uses TRBV7-2 and TRBJ2-3; TRBD1 aligns across 10 bases. The CDR3 is 17 residues long. CDR1 is SGHTA and CDR2 is FQGNSA in the germline V gene. V gave up 5 bases and J gave up 5 bases; unmatched junction bases: 13. The CDR3 loop is CASSQTPTGGRIDTQYF. CDR3 sequence (DNA): TGTGCCAGCAGCCAAACCCCGACAGGGGGCAGGATAGATACGCAGTATTTT. The variable domain in full, completed from reference TRBV7-2 and TRBJ2-3, reads GAGVSQSPSNKVTEKGKDVELRCDPISGHTALYWYRQSLGQGLEFLIYFQGNSAPDKSGLPSDRFSAERTGGSVSTLTIQRTQQEDSAVYLCASSQTPTGGRIDTQYFGPGTRLTVL.

This clone came up once. The chain combines TRBV5-4 with TRBJ1-1; a weak D match, TRBD1 (5 bases). Trimming took 7 bases from V and 3 from J, leaving 22 bases between them. This CDR3 is 16 amino acids long. Germline V gene sequence: CDR1 SGHNT, CDR2 YYREEE (reference sequence). In DNA, the CDR3 is TGTGCCAGCGGGGGGGGGACTGCTCTCGCGGACACTGAAGCTTTCTTT. This codes for CASGGGTALADTEAFF.

The chain is built from TRBV7-2 and TRBJ2-3; 7 nucleotides align to TRBD1. V gave up 3 bases and J gave up 3 bases; unmatched junction bases: 6. The CDR3 extends over 15 amino acids. Germline CDR1 reads SGHTA; CDR2 reads FQGNSA. The CDR3 DNA follows: TGTGCCAGCAGCTTTTCACAGGGGAGAACAGATACGCAGTATTTT. Its protein is CASSFSQGRTDTQYF.

The chain combines TRBV18 with TRBJ1-2; 7 bases are shared with TRBD1. Germline loops: CDR1 KGHSH, CDR2 LQKENI. The junction had 10 bases not matched to a gene; V was cut back by 0 bases and J by 6 bases. The CDR3 loop spans 16 amino acids. The CDR3 sequence: CASSPPASGGLHGYTF. CDR3 bases: TGTGCCAGCTCACCACCTGCGTCAGGGGGTTTGCATGGCTACACCTTC.

The V gene is TRBV5-1, the J gene TRBJ2-5, with 7 bases aligning to TRBD2. CDR1 is SGHRS and CDR2 is YFSETQ in the germline V gene. The CDR3 is 14 amino acids. The V segment lost 4 bases and the J segment 1 base; nucleotides outside the gene matches: 4. CDR3 in DNA: TGCGCCAGCAGCCTCGGACTAGGCCAAGAGACCCAGTACTTC. Translated: CASSLGLGQETQYF. The variable domain in full, completed from reference TRBV5-1 and TRBJ2-5, reads KAGVTQTPRYLIKTRGQQVTLSCSPISGHRSVSWYQQTPGQGLQFLFEYFSETQRNKGNFPGRFSGRQFSNSRSEMNVSTLELGDSALYLCASSLGLGQETQYFGPGTRLLVL.

The V call is TRBV7-2, the J call TRBJ1-5, with D tentatively TRBD1 (6 bases). The CDR3 is made up of 14 amino acids. Deletions cut 1 base from V and 9 bases from J, with 13 bases between. Germline assignment: CDR1 SGHTA and CDR2 FQGNSA. CDR3 amino acids: CASSLEARGLPQHF. As DNA, the CDR3 is TGTGCCAGCAGCTTAGAGGCCAGGGGCCTGCCCCAGCATTTT. The full variable domain, completed using reference TRBV7-2 and TRBJ1-5, is GAGVSQSPSNKVTEKGKDVELRCDPISGHTALYWYRQSLGQGLEFLIYFQGNSAPDKSGLPSDRFSAERTGGSVSTLTIQRTQQEDSAVYLCASSLEARGLPQHFGDGTRLSIL.

This clone was counted between two and nine times. The chain recombines TRBV9 with TRBJ2-7, with 7 positions matching TRBD2. Looked up from germline, CDR1 is SGDLS and CDR2 is YYNGEE. Germline trimming cut 4 bases from V and 0 bases from J; bases unmatched to any gene: 1. This CDR3 has 13 amino acids. DNA for the CDR3: TGTGCCAGCAGCCGCGGGGGCTCCTACGAGCAGTACTTC. It translates to CASSRGGSYEQYF.

This chain links TRBV7-2 with TRBJ2-7; 8 bases agree with TRBD1. There are 14 residues in the CDR3. Germline V lookup: CDR1 SGHTA, CDR2 FQGNSA. V gave up 5 bases and J gave up 5 bases; unmatched junction bases: 8. The CDR3 loop reads CASSPSRGLHEQYF. The DNA for the CDR3 is TGTGCCAGCAGCCCAAGCAGGGGGCTCCACGAGCAGTACTTC.

This clone was observed a single time. The chain couples TRBV7-3 to TRBJ2-2; 12 nucleotides line up with TRBD2. The CDR3 is 17 amino acids. Germline lookup yields CDR1 SGHTA and CDR2 FQGTGA. The junction had 9 bases not matched to a gene; V was cut back by 4 bases and J by 6 bases. CDR3 loop: CASSSNWTSGVAGELFF. The CDR3 region has the DNA TGTGCCAGCAGCTCAAATTGGACTAGCGGGGTGGCCGGGGAGCTGTTTTTT. Filled out from reference TRBV7-3 and TRBJ2-2, the complete variable domain reads GAGVSQTPSNKVTEKGKYVELRCDPISGHTALYWYRQSLGQGPEFLIYFQGTGAADDSGLPNDRFFAVRPEGSVSTLKIQRTERGDSAVYLCASSSNWTSGVAGELFFGEGSRLTVL.

The genes are TRBV11-2 and TRBJ1-4; D ambiguous. CDR3 size: 14 residues. Trimming removed 0 bases at V and 7 bases at J, with 9 bases between. Germline assignment: CDR1 SGHAT and CDR2 FQNNGV. In nucleotides, the CDR3 is TGTGCCAGCAGCTTAGAACCTATTACTGAAAAACTGTTTTTT. Amino acid sequence: CASSLEPITEKLFF.

J is TRBJ2-6 and V is TRBV7-3; 9 bases are a match to TRBD1. Germline V gives CDR1 SGHTA, CDR2 FQGTGA. The ends lost 1 base at V and 8 bases at J; junction bases unmatched: 9. This CDR3 is 17 amino acids long. This CDR3 reads CASSLIFLGQGPNVLTF. In DNA, the CDR3 is TGTGCCAGCAGCTTAATTTTCTTGGGACAGGGCCCCAACGTCCTGACTTTC.

The chain uses TRBV12-5 and TRBJ2-2, with D possibly being TRBD2 (6 bases). V lost 6 bases, J lost 3 bases, and 14 bases lay in between. The CDR3 is 15 residues long. The germline V gene has CDR1 LGHNT and CDR2 FRNRAP. The CDR3 region is CASGRDSGDTGELFF. The CDR3, as DNA: TGTGCTAGTGGACGGGACTCCGGGGACACCGGGGAGCTGTTTTTT.

The chain joins TRBV10-2 to TRBJ1-5; weak D call: TRBD1 (5 bases). CDR1 is WSHSY and CDR2 is SAAADI in the germline V gene. The CDR3 is made up of 16 amino acids. Trimming pared 0 bases from V and 7 bases from J, leaving 16 bases between. The CDR3 reads CASSESRGGVGQPQHF. CDR3 nucleotides: TGCGCCAGCAGTGAGTCGAGGGGAGGGGTAGGGCAGCCCCAGCATTTT.

V is TRBV19 and J is TRBJ2-3, with 10 bases lining up with TRBD2. The length of the CDR3 is 15 residues. The junction had 9 bases not matched to a gene; V was cut back by 9 bases and J by 3 bases. Germline lookup yields CDR1 LNHDA and CDR2 SQIVND (reference sequence). CDR3 nucleotides: TGTGCCAGCGCCCAAACTAGCGGGACTACAGATACGCAGTATTTT. Translated, it gives CASAQTSGTTDTQYF.

The chain couples TRBV6-1 to TRBJ2-7; possible D gene TRBD1, 5 bases. V shed 4 bases and J shed 0 bases, with 10 bases lying between them. The CDR3 contains 14 residues. Looked up from germline, CDR1 is MNHNS and CDR2 is SASEGT. The CDR3 DNA reads TGTGCCAGCAGTGTTAGGGGCTCCTCCTACGAGCAGTACTTC. Residues: CASSVRGSSYEQYF.